The next 8 T cell receptor beta chains were all read from a single sample in a study of control samples from healthy donors and cancer patients. Assay used: immunoSEQ multiplex PCR; TCRdb lists only in-frame clones, some missing. The sample records 350,000 to 450,000 clones, over 75% being singletons. What was sequenced was PBMCs. Receptor source: a man aged 40-55 years with head and neck cancer.

The J gene is TRBJ1-5, the V gene TRBV7-9, with 12 nucleotides matching TRBD1. The CDR3 extends over 15 amino acids. In germline, CDR1 is SEHNR, CDR2 FQNEAQ (reference sequence). The trim removed 3 bases at V and 6 bases at J, leaving 3 bases unmatched. This CDR3 is CASSLGQGAGQPQHF. The DNA for the CDR3 is TGTGCCAGCAGCTTGGGACAGGGGGCTGGTCAGCCCCAGCATTTT.

The chain combines TRBV11-2 with TRBJ1-2; D is unresolved. Between the trimmed V and J ends, which lost 5 bases and 3 bases, there was a span of 19 bases. This CDR3 has 16 amino acids. Germline V gene lookup returns CDR1 SGHAT and CDR2 FQNNGV. CDR3 protein: CASSNSNSVPYYGYTF. DNA of the CDR3: TGTGCCAGCAGCAATTCTAATTCCGTACCTTACTATGGCTACACCTTC.

V gene TRBV6-5 combines with J gene TRBJ1-5; D might be TRBD1 (6 bases). The CDR3 runs to 14 residues. Trimming took off 6 bases at V and 6 bases at J, with 15 bases between the two ends. CDR1 MNHEY and CDR2 SVGAGI come from the germline V gene. CDR3 loop: CASSFNRVGQPQHF. The CDR3 coding sequence is TGTGCCAGCAGCTTTAACAGGGTAGGTCAGCCCCAGCATTTT.

V is TRBV6-6 and J is TRBJ1-5; 7 bases agree with TRBD1. With V trimmed by 2 bases and J by 4 bases, 5 bases remained unmatched. CDR1 is MNHNY, CDR2 SVGAGI, per germline (reference sequence). The CDR3 is 15 residues long. CDR3 bases: TGTGCCAGCAGTTACCCGGGACAGTTGAATCAGCCCCAGCATTTT. It specifies CASSYPGQLNQPQHF.

CDR3 amino acids: CASSQEWGANTEAFF. The CDR3 region has the DNA TGCGCCAGCAGCCAAGAGTGGGGGGCTAACACTGAAGCTTTCTTT. This rearrangement joins TRBV4-1 to TRBJ1-1; possible D gene TRBD1, 6 bases. V was trimmed by 0 bases and J by 2 bases, leaving 10 bases between them. CDR1 MGHRA and CDR2 YSYEKL come from the germline V gene. This CDR3 comprises 15 residues.

The gene calls are TRBV3-1 (or the pseudogene TRBV3-2) and TRBJ1-3; D gene ambiguous. This CDR3 comprises 14 residues. V was trimmed by 1 base and J by 0 bases, leaving 4 bases between them. Germline V gene data show CDR1 as LGHDT and CDR2 as YNNKEL (reference sequence). The CDR3: CASSQVASGNTIYF. In DNA form, the CDR3 reads TGTGCCAGCAGCCAAGTCGCCTCTGGAAACACCATATATTTT.

This chain joins TRBV5-1 and TRBJ2-3, with D maybe TRBD2 (7 bases). The CDR3 spans 15 residues. Trimming took off 0 bases at V and 6 bases at J, with 14 bases between the two ends. CDR1 is SGHRS and CDR2 is YFSETQ in the germline V gene. The CDR3 sequence: CASSLDAGRGDTQYF. In DNA form, the CDR3 reads TGCGCCAGCAGCTTGGACGCGGGGAGGGGGGATACGCAGTATTTT.

This sequence joins TRBV28 and TRBJ1-1, with 7 bases lining up with TRBD1. This CDR3 is built from 14 residues. The germline CDR1 and CDR2 sequences are MDHEN and SYDVKM. After removal of 6 bases from V and 7 bases from J, the junction contained 11 bases not matched to a gene. CDR3 region: CASRSGQTTVEAFF. In DNA, the CDR3 is TGTGCCAGCAGATCGGGACAGACCACCGTTGAAGCTTTCTTT.